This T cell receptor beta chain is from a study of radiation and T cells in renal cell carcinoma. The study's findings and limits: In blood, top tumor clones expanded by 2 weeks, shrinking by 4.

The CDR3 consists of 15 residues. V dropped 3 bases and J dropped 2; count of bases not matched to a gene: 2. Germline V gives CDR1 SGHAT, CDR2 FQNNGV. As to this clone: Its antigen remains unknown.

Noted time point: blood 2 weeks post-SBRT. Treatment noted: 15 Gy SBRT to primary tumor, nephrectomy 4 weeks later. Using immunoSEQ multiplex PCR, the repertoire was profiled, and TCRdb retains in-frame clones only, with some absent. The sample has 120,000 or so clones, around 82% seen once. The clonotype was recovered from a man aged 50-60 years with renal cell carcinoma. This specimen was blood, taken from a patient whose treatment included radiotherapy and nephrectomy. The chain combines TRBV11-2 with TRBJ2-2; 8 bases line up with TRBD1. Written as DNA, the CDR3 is TGTGCCAGCAGCTTTGGGACAGGAAACACCGGGGAGCTGTTTTTT. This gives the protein CASSFGTGNTGELFF.